Sequencing of this T cell receptor beta chain was carried out in a study of blood T cells in healthy people across ages. Study findings and constraints: Observed TCR beta diversity per million T cells went down as age went up. This fall followed a roughly linear course with age. Donors of long life had a larger count of naive CD4+ cells and greater diversity than aged donors.

The second PCR ran about 6 to 12 cycles with a sample-barcoded 5' primer and J-beta primers. Carrying 12 random nucleotides, a template-switch adaptor labeled each individual cDNA molecule. TCRdb re-derived calls from the 5' RACE reads in MiXCR, one entry per CDR3 protein. The table has about 780,000 distinct CDR3 sequences, about 59% seen once. Points on this clonotype: The antigen is unknown.

Sequenced input: blood. The sequence derives from a man between 25 and 39 years old in good health.

CDR3 amino acids: CASSLTKSGSPLHF. In nucleotides, the CDR3 is TGTGCCAGCAGCCTAACTAAATCGGGATCACCCCTCCACTTT. The V call is TRBV14, the J call TRBJ1-6; D ambiguous. This CDR3 contains 14 residues. Trimming cost V 4 bases and J 10 bases, with 14 bases left between them. Looked up from germline, CDR1 is SGHDN and CDR2 is FVKESK.